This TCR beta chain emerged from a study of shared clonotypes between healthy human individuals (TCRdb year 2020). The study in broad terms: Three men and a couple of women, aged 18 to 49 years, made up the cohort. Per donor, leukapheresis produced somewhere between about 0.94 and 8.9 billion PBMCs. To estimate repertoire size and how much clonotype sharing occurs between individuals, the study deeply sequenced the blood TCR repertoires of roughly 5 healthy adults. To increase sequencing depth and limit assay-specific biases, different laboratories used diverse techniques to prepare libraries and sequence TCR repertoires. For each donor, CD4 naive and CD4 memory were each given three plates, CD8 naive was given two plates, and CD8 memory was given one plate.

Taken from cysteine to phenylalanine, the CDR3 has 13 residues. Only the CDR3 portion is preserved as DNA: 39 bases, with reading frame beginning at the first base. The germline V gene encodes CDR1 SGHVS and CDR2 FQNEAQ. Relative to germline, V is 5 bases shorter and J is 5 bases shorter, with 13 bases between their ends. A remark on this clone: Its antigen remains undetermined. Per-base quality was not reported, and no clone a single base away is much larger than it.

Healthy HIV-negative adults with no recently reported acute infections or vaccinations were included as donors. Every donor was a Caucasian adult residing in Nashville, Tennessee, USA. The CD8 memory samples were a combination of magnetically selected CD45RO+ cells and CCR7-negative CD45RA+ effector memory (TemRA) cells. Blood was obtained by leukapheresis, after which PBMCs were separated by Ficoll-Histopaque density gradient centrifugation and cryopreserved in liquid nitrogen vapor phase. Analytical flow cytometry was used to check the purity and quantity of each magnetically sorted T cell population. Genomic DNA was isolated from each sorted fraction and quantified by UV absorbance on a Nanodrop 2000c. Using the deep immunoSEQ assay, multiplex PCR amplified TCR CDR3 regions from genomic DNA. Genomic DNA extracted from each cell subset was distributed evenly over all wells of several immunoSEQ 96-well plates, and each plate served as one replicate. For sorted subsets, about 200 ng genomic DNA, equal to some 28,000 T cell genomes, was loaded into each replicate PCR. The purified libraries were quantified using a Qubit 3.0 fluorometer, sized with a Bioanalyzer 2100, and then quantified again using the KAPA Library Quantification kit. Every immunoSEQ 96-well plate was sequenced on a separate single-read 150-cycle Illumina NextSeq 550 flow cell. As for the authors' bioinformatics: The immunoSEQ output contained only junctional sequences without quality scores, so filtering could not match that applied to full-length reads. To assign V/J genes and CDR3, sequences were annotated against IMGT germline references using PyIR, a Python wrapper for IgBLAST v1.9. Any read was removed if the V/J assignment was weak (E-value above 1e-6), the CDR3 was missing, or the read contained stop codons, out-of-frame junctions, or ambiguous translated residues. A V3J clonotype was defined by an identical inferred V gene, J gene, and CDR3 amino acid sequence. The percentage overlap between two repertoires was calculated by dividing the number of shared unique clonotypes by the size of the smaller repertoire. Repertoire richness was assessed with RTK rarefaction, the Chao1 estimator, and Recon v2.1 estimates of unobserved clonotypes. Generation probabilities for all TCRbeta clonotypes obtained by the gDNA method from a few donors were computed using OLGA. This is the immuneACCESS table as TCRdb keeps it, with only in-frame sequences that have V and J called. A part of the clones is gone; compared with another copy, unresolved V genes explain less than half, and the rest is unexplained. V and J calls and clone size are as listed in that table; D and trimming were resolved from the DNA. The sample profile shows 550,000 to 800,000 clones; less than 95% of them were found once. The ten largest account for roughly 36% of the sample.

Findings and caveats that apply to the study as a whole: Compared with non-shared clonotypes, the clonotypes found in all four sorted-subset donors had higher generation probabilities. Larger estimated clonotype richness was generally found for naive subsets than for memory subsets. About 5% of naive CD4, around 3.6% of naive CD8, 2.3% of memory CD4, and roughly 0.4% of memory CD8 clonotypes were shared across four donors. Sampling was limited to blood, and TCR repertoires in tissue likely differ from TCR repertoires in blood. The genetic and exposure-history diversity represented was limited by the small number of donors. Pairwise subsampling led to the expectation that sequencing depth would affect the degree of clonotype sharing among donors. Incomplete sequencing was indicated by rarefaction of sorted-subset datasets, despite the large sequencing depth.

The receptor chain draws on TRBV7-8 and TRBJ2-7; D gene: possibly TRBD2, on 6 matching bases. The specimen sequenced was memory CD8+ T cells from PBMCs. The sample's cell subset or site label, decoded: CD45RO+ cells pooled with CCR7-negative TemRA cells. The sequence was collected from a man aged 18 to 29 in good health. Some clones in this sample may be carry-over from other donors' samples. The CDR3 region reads CASSPPGLHEQYF. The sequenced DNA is TGTGCCAGCAGCCCCCCGGGACTCCACGAGCAGTACTTC.